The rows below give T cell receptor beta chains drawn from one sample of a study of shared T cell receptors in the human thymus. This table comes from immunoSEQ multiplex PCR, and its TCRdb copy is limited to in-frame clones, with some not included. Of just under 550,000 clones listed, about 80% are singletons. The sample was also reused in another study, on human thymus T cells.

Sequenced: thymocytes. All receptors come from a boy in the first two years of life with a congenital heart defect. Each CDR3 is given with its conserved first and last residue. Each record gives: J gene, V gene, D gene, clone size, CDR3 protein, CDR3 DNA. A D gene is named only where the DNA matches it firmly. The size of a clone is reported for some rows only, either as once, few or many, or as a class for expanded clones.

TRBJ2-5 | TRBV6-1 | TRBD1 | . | CASSGGQEKRTQYF | TGTGCCAGCAGTGGCGGACAGGAGAAGAGAACCCAGTACTTC
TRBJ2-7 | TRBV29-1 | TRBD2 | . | CSVVDIAGLDYEQYF | TGCAGCGTTGTCGATATAGCGGGTCTAGACTACGAGCAGTACTTC
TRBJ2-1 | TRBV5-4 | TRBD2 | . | CASSLTLAGGTDEQFF | TGTGCCAGCAGCCTAACACTAGCGGGAGGGACCGATGAGCAGTTCTTC
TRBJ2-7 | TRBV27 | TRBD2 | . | CASSLRWEGRRDEQYF | TGTGCCAGCAGTTTAAGGTGGGAGGGCCGGAGGGACGAGCAGTACTTC
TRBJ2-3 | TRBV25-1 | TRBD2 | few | CASSDPTTSGHTDTQYF | TGTGCCAGCAGTGATCCAACGACTAGCGGACATACAGATACGCAGTATTTT
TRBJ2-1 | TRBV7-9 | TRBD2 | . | CASSLVPRLAGGPNNEQFF | TGTGCCAGCAGCTTAGTGCCCCGCCTAGCGGGAGGGCCCAACAATGAGCAGTTCTTC
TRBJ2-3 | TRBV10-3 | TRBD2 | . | CAINPGGTDTQYF | TGTGCCATCAACCCGGGGGGGACAGATACGCAGTATTTT
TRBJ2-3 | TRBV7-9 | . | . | CASSWGSETDTQYF | TGTGCCAGCAGTTGGGGTAGCGAGACAGATACGCAGTATTTT
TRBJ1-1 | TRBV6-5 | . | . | CASAPGQRETEAFF | TGTGCCAGCGCCCCGGGACAACGAGAGACTGAAGCTTTCTTT
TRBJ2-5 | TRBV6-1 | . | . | CASSETNSPKRTQYF | TGTGCCAGCAGTGAAACCAACTCACCCAAGAGGACCCAGTACTTC
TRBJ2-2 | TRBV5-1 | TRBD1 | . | CASGGQGESNTGELFF | TGCGCCAGCGGGGGACAGGGCGAATCTAACACCGGGGAGCTGTTTTTT
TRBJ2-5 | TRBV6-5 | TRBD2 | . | CASSYTGLAGQETQYF | TGTGCCAGCAGTTATACCGGACTAGCGGGACAAGAGACCCAGTACTTC
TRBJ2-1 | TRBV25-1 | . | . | CASSGGRAWRNEQFF | TGTGCCAGCAGTGGTGGCAGGGCATGGCGCAATGAGCAGTTCTTC
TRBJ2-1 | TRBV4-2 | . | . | CASSHGQSDNEQFF | TGTGCCAGCAGCCACGGACAGAGCGACAATGAGCAGTTCTTC
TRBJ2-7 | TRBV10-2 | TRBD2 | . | CASSDREGCEQYF | TGCGCCAGCAGTGACAGGGAGGGGTGCGAGCAGTACTTC
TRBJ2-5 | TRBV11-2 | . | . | CASSKGPNEETQYF | TGTGCCAGCAGCAAGGGGCCAAATGAAGAGACCCAGTACTTC
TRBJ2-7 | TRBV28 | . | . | CASSPTGDLGDEQYF | TGTGCCAGCAGCCCTACAGGGGACTTAGGGGACGAGCAGTACTTC
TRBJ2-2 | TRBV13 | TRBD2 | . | CASSLGREVAGELFF | TGTGCCAGCAGCTTAGGACGGGAGGTCGCCGGGGAGCTGTTTTTT
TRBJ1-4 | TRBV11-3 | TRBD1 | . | CASSEDRVNEKLFF | TGTGCCAGCAGCGAAGACAGGGTTAATGAAAAACTGTTTTTT
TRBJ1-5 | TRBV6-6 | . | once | CASSPGHLDQPQHF | TGTGCCAGCAGTCCGGGACACCTTGATCAGCCCCAGCATTTT
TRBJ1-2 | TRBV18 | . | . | CASSERIPGHINYGYTF | TGTGCCAGCTCAGAACGGATTCCGGGACATATTAACTATGGCTACACCTTC
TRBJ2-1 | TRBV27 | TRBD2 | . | CASTIGLAGGLGGNEQFF | TGTGCCAGCACTATAGGACTAGCGGGAGGGCTAGGAGGCAATGAGCAGTTCTTC
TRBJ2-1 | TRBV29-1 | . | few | CSGIWVAAYNEQFF | TGCAGCGGGATCTGGGTAGCGGCCTACAATGAGCAGTTCTTC
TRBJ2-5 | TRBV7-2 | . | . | CASSLVPRPLGFGETQYF | TGTGCCAGCAGCTTAGTCCCCCGCCCACTAGGATTCGGGGAGACCCAGTACTTC
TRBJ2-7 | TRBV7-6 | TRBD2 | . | CASSSTRSSGRNEQYF | TGTGCCAGCAGCTCTACCCGGAGTAGCGGGAGGAACGAGCAGTACTTC
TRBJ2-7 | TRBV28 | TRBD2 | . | CASGLAAYEQYF | TGTGCCAGCGGGCTAGCGGCCTACGAGCAGTACTTC
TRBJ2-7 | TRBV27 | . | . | CASSWGASYEQYF | TGTGCCAGCAGTTGGGGCGCCTCCTACGAGCAGTACTTC
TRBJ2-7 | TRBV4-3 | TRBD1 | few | CASSQAGQGSSYEQYF | TGCGCCAGCAGCCAAGCTGGACAGGGAAGCTCCTACGAGCAGTACTTC
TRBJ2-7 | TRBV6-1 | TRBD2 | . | CASSDLGREYTYEQYF | TGTGCCAGCAGTGATCTAGGGCGGGAGTATACCTACGAGCAGTACTTC
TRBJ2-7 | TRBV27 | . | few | CASRPLDGGRTYEQYF | TGTGCCAGCAGGCCCCTTGACGGTGGGAGGACCTACGAGCAGTACTTC
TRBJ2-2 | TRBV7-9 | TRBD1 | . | CASSPGDRAAGELFF | TGTGCCAGCAGCCCCGGGGACAGGGCTGCCGGGGAGCTGTTTTTT
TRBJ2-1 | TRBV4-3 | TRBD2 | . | CASSRVQPLAGGPGRDNEQFF | TGCGCCAGCAGCCGGGTACAACCACTAGCGGGAGGGCCTGGTCGGGACAATGAGCAGTTCTTC
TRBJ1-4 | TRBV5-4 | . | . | CATGRGEKLFF | TGTGCCACAGGGAGGGGTGAAAAACTGTTTTTT
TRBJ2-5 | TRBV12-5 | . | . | CASGLVGGRAPETQYF | TGTGCTAGTGGTTTGGTAGGGGGGAGGGCCCCTGAGACCCAGTACTTC
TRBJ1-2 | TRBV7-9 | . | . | CASSLGRVFYGYTF | TGTGCCAGCAGCCTGGGCAGGGTATTCTATGGCTACACCTTC
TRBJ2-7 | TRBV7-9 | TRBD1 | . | CASSPGTGGPYEQYF | TGTGCCAGCAGCCCCGGTACAGGGGGCCCCTACGAGCAGTACTTC
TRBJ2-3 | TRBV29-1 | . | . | CSVEKTSRRDTQYF | TGCAGCGTTGAAAAAACATCTAGGCGGGATACGCAGTATTTT
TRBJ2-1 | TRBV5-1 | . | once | CASSLARNSNEQFF | TGCGCCAGCAGCTTGGCCAGGAATTCTAATGAGCAGTTCTTC
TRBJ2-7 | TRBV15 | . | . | CATSRAPGSTLSYEQYF | TGTGCCACCAGCAGAGCGCCCGGGAGTACCCTCTCCTACGAGCAGTACTTC
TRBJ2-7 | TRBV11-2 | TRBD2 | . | CASSLHPAGGPGDEQYF | TGTGCCAGCAGCCTCCACCCAGCGGGAGGGCCGGGCGACGAGCAGTACTTC
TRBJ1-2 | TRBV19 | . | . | CASTRVVEPNYGYTF | TGTGCCAGTACCCGGGTAGTGGAGCCGAACTATGGCTACACCTTC
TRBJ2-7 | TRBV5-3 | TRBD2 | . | CARSLVGSGRRYEQYF | TGTGCCAGAAGCTTGGTTGGTAGCGGGAGGAGGTACGAGCAGTACTTC
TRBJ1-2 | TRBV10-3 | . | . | CAISESKGQGYGYTF | TGTGCCATCAGTGAGTCGAAGGGGCAGGGCTATGGCTACACCTTC
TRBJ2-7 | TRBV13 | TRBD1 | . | CASSQGQGSNEQYF | TGTGCCAGCAGCCAGGGACAGGGTTCAAACGAGCAGTACTTC
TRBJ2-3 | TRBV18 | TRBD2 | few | CASSPSGRGRDTQYF | TGTGCCAGCTCACCTAGCGGGAGGGGAAGAGATACGCAGTATTTT
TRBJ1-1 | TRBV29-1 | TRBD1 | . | CSVEGQGALNTEAFF | TGCAGCGTTGAAGGGCAGGGGGCCTTGAACACTGAAGCTTTCTTT
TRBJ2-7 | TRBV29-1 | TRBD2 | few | CSVGGGRGAGSEQYF | TGCAGCGTTGGCGGTGGGAGGGGCGCGGGGTCCGAGCAGTACTTC
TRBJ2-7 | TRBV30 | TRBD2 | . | CAWSVRGSSGMRDEQYF | TGTGCCTGGAGTGTACGAGGGTCTAGCGGGATGAGGGACGAGCAGTACTTC
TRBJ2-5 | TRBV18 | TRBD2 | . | CASSRLAGQETQYF | TGTGCCAGCTCCCGACTAGCGGGACAAGAGACCCAGTACTTC
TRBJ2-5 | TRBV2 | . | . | CARRGGGGETQYF | TGTGCCAGAAGGGGGGGAGGAGGAGAGACCCAGTACTTC
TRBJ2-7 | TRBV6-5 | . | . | CASSYASTDYSYEQYF | TGTGCCAGCAGTTACGCCTCCACAGACTACTCCTACGAGCAGTACTTC